Each of the 2 T cell receptor beta chains below was sequenced from the same sample in a study of T cell repertoires in cytomegalovirus infection. TCRdb re-analysed the reads in MiXCR, keeping a single row per CDR3 protein. In the table there are tens of thousands of distinct CDR3 sequences, around 18% of which are singletons. The antigens of these receptors remain unknown. This specimen consisted of CD8+ T cells from cultured PBMCs, obtained from culture after CMV antigen stimulation. The receptors were sampled from a human donor in good health (CMV status not recorded). Some clones in this sample may be carry-over from other donors' samples.

The chain uses TRBV7-8 and TRBJ2-1; D tentatively fits TRBD1 or TRBD2 (5 bases each). This CDR3 has 18 residues. Germline V CDR1 and CDR2: SGHVS, FQNEAQ. V was shortened by 0 bases and J by 8 bases, with 23 bases between the two germline ends. Written as DNA, the CDR3 is TGTGCCAGCAGCTTAGCGCCCGAGGGGACGAGGGGTGCGGATGAGCAGTTCTTC. It translates to CASSLAPEGTRGADEQFF.

This clonotype turned up a few times. The chain recombines TRBV28 with TRBJ1-5, with D perhaps TRBD1 (5 bases). CDR3 length: 17 residues. The ends were cut back, 6 bases at V and 1 base at J, with 19 bases in the middle. Germline CDR1 is MDHEN and CDR2 is SYDVKM. The CDR3 region is CASRHRPGSWSNQPQHF. The CDR3 DNA follows: TGTGCCAGCAGACACCGACCAGGGAGTTGGAGCAATCAGCCCCAGCATTTT.